This T cell receptor beta chain appears in the sequencing data of a study of cytomegalovirus exposure and HLA in healthy donors. General study points: Of the V segments, some could not be distinguished, including TRBV6-2 and TRBV6-3, and were excluded. Most TCR sequences were uncommon, yet certain public TCRs appeared in many donors. Diagnosis of cytomegalovirus status made by the classifier reportedly showed high specificity and sensitivity. Among immune exposure information, only CMV serostatus was available.

Germline CDR1 is SGHAT and CDR2 is FQNNGV. There are 15 residues in the CDR3. The V and J ends lost 5 bases and 1 base respectively, with 14 bases between them. About this clone itself: As yet, its antigen is unknown.

Both 60 Vbeta primers and 13 Jbeta primers went into the PCR. Only in-frame clones appear in the TCRdb table, and some are missing; sequencing was by immunoSEQ multiplex PCR. This sample has 90,000 to 150,000 clones, with around 69% found just once. Sequenced input: PBMCs. The V gene is TRBV11-2, the J gene TRBJ2-5, with a possible D match to TRBD2 (6 bases). The source of this sequence is a woman between 35 and 50 years old in good health and CMV-seropositive. In nucleotides, the CDR3 is TGTGCCAGCAGCCAGACGTTTAGCGGCCAAGAGACCCAGTACTTC. Protein product: CASSQTFSGQETQYF.